Listed below are T cell receptor beta chains from one sample, sequenced in a study of beta chain features in type 1 diabetes. Clones were read by immunoSEQ multiplex PCR, and TCRdb kept only the in-frame ones, dropping some. The sample shows roughly 350,000 clones, 11% of them seen only once. The sequenced sample consisted of naive CD4+ T cells from blood. These receptor sequences come from a woman under 40 in good health. Both conserved end residues are part of each CDR3. A D gene is named only where the DNA matches it firmly. Rows give clone size only sometimes, using once, few, many, or a class for an expanded clone.

v_call: TRBV29-1; j_call: TRBJ2-7; clone_size: few; d_call: -; cdr3_nt: TGCAGCGTCTCCACGGTAATAGCGCCCACCTACGAGCAGTACTTC; cdr3_aa: CSVSTVIAPTYEQYF
v_call: TRBV6-1; j_call: TRBJ1-1; clone_size: few; d_call: -; cdr3_nt: TGTGCCAGCAGTGAAAGGACACCGGAAGCTTTCTTT; cdr3_aa: CASSERTPEAFF
v_call: TRBV25-1; j_call: TRBJ1-2; clone_size: -; d_call: TRBD1; cdr3_nt: TGTGCCAGCAGTTCCGACAGGGGGTATGGCTACACCTTC; cdr3_aa: CASSSDRGYGYTF
v_call: TRBV13; j_call: TRBJ2-5; clone_size: few; d_call: -; cdr3_nt: TGTGCCAGCAGCTTCCGGCAAGAGGAGGGCTCAATCGAGACCCAGTACTTC; cdr3_aa: CASSFRQEEGSIETQYF
v_call: TRBV30; j_call: TRBJ2-2; clone_size: few; d_call: -; cdr3_nt: TGTGCCTGGAGTGTACGCGGGAACGGGGAGCTGTTTTTT; cdr3_aa: CAWSVRGNGELFF
v_call: TRBV27; j_call: TRBJ1-2; clone_size: few; d_call: TRBD1; cdr3_nt: TGTGCCAGCAGTCCACGGACAGGGGGCTATGGCTACACCTTC; cdr3_aa: CASSPRTGGYGYTF
v_call: TRBV19; j_call: TRBJ2-6; clone_size: few; d_call: -; cdr3_nt: TGTGCCAGTAGTATAGATCCCACAGGGTCCGGGGCCAACGTCCTGACTTTC; cdr3_aa: CASSIDPTGSGANVLTF
v_call: TRBV6-5; j_call: TRBJ2-5; clone_size: few; d_call: -; cdr3_nt: TGTGCCAGCAGTTACTCCTTGCGGGGCCTCCAAGAGACCCAGTACTTC; cdr3_aa: CASSYSLRGLQETQYF
v_call: TRBV2; j_call: TRBJ1-2; clone_size: few; d_call: TRBD1; cdr3_nt: TGTGCCAGCAGGGTAGGACAGGGGAGACATGGCTACACCTTC; cdr3_aa: CASRVGQGRHGYTF
v_call: TRBV28; j_call: TRBJ1-5; clone_size: few; d_call: -; cdr3_nt: TGTGCCAGCAGTGCGTCCTTGCAGCCCCAGCATTTT; cdr3_aa: CASSASLQPQHF
v_call: TRBV27; j_call: TRBJ2-1; clone_size: -; d_call: TRBD2; cdr3_nt: TGTGAAGGGGGACTAGCGGGAGGCCTGAGCTCCTACAATGAGCAGTTCTTC; cdr3_aa: CEGGLAGGLSSYNEQFF
v_call: TRBV7-2; j_call: TRBJ2-7; clone_size: few; d_call: -; cdr3_nt: TGTGCCAGCAGCTCAGAACCTTCCTACGAGCAGTACTTC; cdr3_aa: CASSSEPSYEQYF
v_call: TRBV5-1; j_call: TRBJ2-7; clone_size: few; d_call: TRBD1; cdr3_nt: TGCGCCAGCAGCTCCGGGACAGGGCGTAACTACGAGCAGTACTTC; cdr3_aa: CASSSGTGRNYEQYF
v_call: TRBV18; j_call: TRBJ2-1; clone_size: -; d_call: TRBD2; cdr3_nt: TGTGCCAGCTCACCACGACTAGCGGGAGCGGACAATGAGCAGTTCTTC; cdr3_aa: CASSPRLAGADNEQFF
v_call: TRBV7-3; j_call: TRBJ2-3; clone_size: few; d_call: TRBD2; cdr3_nt: TGTGCCAGCAGCTTAACCCCGGGAGGGGGCACAGATACGCAGTATTTT; cdr3_aa: CASSLTPGGGTDTQYF
v_call: TRBV7-9; j_call: TRBJ2-1; clone_size: -; d_call: TRBD1; cdr3_nt: TGTGCCAGCAGCCCCCCCGGGACAGGCGAATACAATGAGCAGTTCTTC; cdr3_aa: CASSPPGTGEYNEQFF
v_call: TRBV14; j_call: TRBJ2-7; clone_size: few; d_call: TRBD2; cdr3_nt: TGTGCCAGCAGCAAATCTAGCGGGCAGGTCTACGAGCAGTACTTC; cdr3_aa: CASSKSSGQVYEQYF
v_call: TRBV7-8; j_call: TRBJ1-2; clone_size: -; d_call: -; cdr3_nt: TGTGCCAGCAGCCCGACCGGACAGCGAGCTAACTATGGCTACACCTTC; cdr3_aa: CASSPTGQRANYGYTF
v_call: TRBV27; j_call: TRBJ1-1; clone_size: -; d_call: TRBD1; cdr3_nt: TGTGCCAGCAGTTGGACAGGGGCGAACACTGAAGCTTTCTTT; cdr3_aa: CASSWTGANTEAFF
v_call: TRBV7-9; j_call: TRBJ2-7; clone_size: few; d_call: TRBD2; cdr3_nt: TGTGCCAGCAGCCCCGGACTAGCGGGAGGAAGAAGCTCCTACGAGCAGTACTTC; cdr3_aa: CASSPGLAGGRSSYEQYF
v_call: TRBV9; j_call: TRBJ1-2; clone_size: -; d_call: TRBD1; cdr3_nt: TGTGCCAGCAGCCCTGGACAGGGGAGCTATGGCTACACCTTC; cdr3_aa: CASSPGQGSYGYTF
v_call: TRBV27; j_call: TRBJ2-7; clone_size: -; d_call: TRBD1; cdr3_nt: TGTGCCAGCAGTTACCGAGGACAGGTAATAGGCTACGAGCAGTACTTC; cdr3_aa: CASSYRGQVIGYEQYF
v_call: TRBV28; j_call: TRBJ2-7; clone_size: few; d_call: -; cdr3_nt: TGTGCCAGCAGTTTATTCGCCTACGAGCAGTACTTC; cdr3_aa: CASSLFAYEQYF
v_call: TRBV27; j_call: TRBJ1-2; clone_size: -; d_call: TRBD1; cdr3_nt: TGTGCCAGCAGTTTAACTCATCAACAGGGGTCAGGCTATGGCTACACCTTC; cdr3_aa: CASSLTHQQGSGYGYTF
v_call: TRBV7-2; j_call: TRBJ2-1; clone_size: -; d_call: TRBD2; cdr3_nt: TGTGCCAGCAGCCGACTAGCTGGTCACAATGAGCAGTTCTTC; cdr3_aa: CASSRLAGHNEQFF
v_call: TRBV28; j_call: TRBJ1-1; clone_size: few; d_call: -; cdr3_nt: TGTGCCAGCAGTTCCCCCCCGTTCACTGAAGCTTTCTTT; cdr3_aa: CASSSPPFTEAFF
v_call: TRBV5-1; j_call: TRBJ1-1; clone_size: few; d_call: -; cdr3_nt: TGCGCCAGCAGCCCAGGACACCGGAACACTGAAGCTTTCTTT; cdr3_aa: CASSPGHRNTEAFF
v_call: TRBV29-1; j_call: TRBJ2-7; clone_size: few; d_call: TRBD1; cdr3_nt: TGCAGCGTAAGGACAGGGGCGCCTCCCATGCGCGAGCAGTACTTC; cdr3_aa: CSVRTGAPPMREQYF